This entry features one TCR beta chain sequence. Its binding antigen is unknown. No base-level quality is on record; no much larger clone is a single base apart. The CDR3, cysteine through phenylalanine, is 8 amino acids long. CDR3 DNA is the only sequence kept; it has 24 bases, read in frame from the first base. The germline V gene encodes CDR1 LNHNV and CDR2 YYDKDF (reference sequence). V and J are truncated by 5 bases and 9 bases respectively, leaving an intervening sequence of 1 base. The axillary draining lymph nodes of breast cancer patients were the source of the lymph node samples. Sequenced on an Illumina HiSeq 2000. Multiplex PCR amplification was used to generate the TCR beta chain libraries. The amplified TCR beta chain products were analyzed by high-throughput sequencing. TCRdb's own reprocessing of the public reads used fastp at Q25 and MiXCR and kept productive beta chains. For every CDR3 protein sequence, its rows merge into one entry that carries the most common genes and DNA. For this sample the table gives 200,000 to 250,000 distinct CDR3 sequences, of which around 34% were detected only once. The top ten constitute 3% to 4% of the sample.

The data derive from a study of breast tumors, draining lymph nodes, adjacent tissues (dated by TCRdb to 2016 to 2018). Regarding the research as a whole: Breast cancer patients provided tumor, adjacent nontumor tissue and axillary lymph nodes, and the study compared the TCR beta repertoires across these three sources. The study aimed to assess the relationships and possible T-cell exchange between tumor, surrounding tissue and draining lymph node repertoires in human breast cancer.

Here is what the overall study found, with its caveats: Tumor and nontumor tissue repertoires were found to be significantly more similar in luminal-like than in basal-like breast cancer. The data were considered consistent with most tumor T cells being derived from the lymph node and subsequently expanding within tumor tissue. T-cell repertoire diversity in tumors was found to be lower than in lymph nodes but higher than in nontumor tissue, and preferential V and J gene usage was observed. The conclusion that tumor T cells originate in lymph nodes was presented as consistent with a hypothesis rather than as directly demonstrated.

The sequenced material came from axillary lymph node tissue. The chain links TRBV15 with TRBJ2-5; the D gene cannot be resolved reliably. The clonotype originates from a female donor with breast cancer. Some clones in this sample may be carry-over from other donors' samples. The CDR3 protein is CATSAQYF. The DNA sequence follows: TGTGCCACCAGCGCCCAGTACTTC.